This TCR beta chain was documented in a study of T cells in Graves' hyperthyroidism and ophthalmopathy. General study results and limits: Researchers found most expanded thyroid clonotypes above 0.001 in blood as well.

The CDR3 contains 14 residues. With 5 bases removed from V and 3 bases from J, the gap between germline ends came to 12 bases. From germline, CDR1 is KGHDR and CDR2 SFDVKD. RNA transcripts were the template for amplifying TCR beta CDR3 regions. First-round RT-PCR of the TCR CDR3 relied on the HTBI primer set. TCRdb re-called the multiplex PCR reads through MiXCR, storing one row per CDR3 protein. The sample carries nearly 750,000 distinct CDR3 sequences, approximately 36% recorded once. On this clonotype itself: The target antigen is unknown.

This sequence was found in a woman in her 40s with Graves' hyperthyroidism. Sequencing was carried out using blood. The J gene is TRBJ1-2, the V gene TRBV24-1, with a weak D call TRBD1 (5 bases). The CDR3 DNA is TGTGCCACCAGTGGAAGAGGGGTCGACTATGGCTACACCTTC. Translating it yields CATSGRGVDYGYTF.